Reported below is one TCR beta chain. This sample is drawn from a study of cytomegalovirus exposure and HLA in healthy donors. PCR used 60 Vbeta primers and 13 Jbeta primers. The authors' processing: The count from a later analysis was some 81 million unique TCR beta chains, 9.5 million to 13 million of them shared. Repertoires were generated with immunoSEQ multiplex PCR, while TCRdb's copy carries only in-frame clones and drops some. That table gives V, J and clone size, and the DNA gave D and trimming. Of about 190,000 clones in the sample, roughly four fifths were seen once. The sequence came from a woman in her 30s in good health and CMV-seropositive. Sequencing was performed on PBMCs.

CDR3 loop: CASSERTGKGYEQYF. DNA of the CDR3: TGTGCCAGCAGTGAACGGACAGGGAAAGGGTACGAGCAGTACTTC. The chain has TRBV27 and TRBJ2-7; the match to TRBD1 covers 8 bases. Germline trimming cut 5 bases from V and 4 bases from J; bases unmatched to any gene: 10. The germline CDR1 and CDR2 sequences are MNHEY and SMNVEV (reference sequence). This CDR3 contains 15 residues.